Here is one T cell receptor (beta chain) with its context. This clonotype was detected many times. The antigen it binds to is not known. No clone much larger than this one lies a single base away; base qualities are absent. The sample originates from a study of CD8 T cells in ankylosing spondylitis (dated by TCRdb to 2015 to 2018). Looking at the study overall: The study profiled T cell receptor beta repertoires in healthy donors and ankylosing spondylitis patients to find disease-linked TCR variants. In total, the full study cohort was made up of 110 or so healthy donors and some 26 ankylosing spondylitis patients. Peripheral blood was sampled, and synovial fluid was also collected from ankylosing spondylitis patients. The full study reports these points: Some motif variants were previously reported in synovial fluid and blood of reactive arthritis patients, suggesting common disease-initiation mechanisms. The disease-linked clones were reported as significantly enriched in matched synovial fluid samples from ankylosing spondylitis patients. A CD8+ phenotype was shown by the disease-linked clones, which were found at relatively low frequencies in peripheral blood. Blood from ankylosing spondylitis patients appeared to be characterized by a TCR beta motif composed of about eight highly homologous amino acid variants.

CDR1 DFQATT and CDR2 SNEGSKA are derived from the germline V gene (reference sequence). Between the V and J ends, shortened by 3 bases and 6 bases respectively, the junction contains 11 bases. The CDR3 sequence holds 12 residues, the cysteine and phenylalanine included. CDR3 DNA only is kept here, 36 bases in frame from base 1. Sequencing used an Illumina HiSeq 2500. TCR beta libraries were prepared by quantitative 5'-RACE with molecular barcodes. The source study handled its data this way. A new computational method based on a probabilistic model of VDJ rearrangement was used to identify disease-linked TCR variants. The public reads were reprocessed in TCRdb via fastp at Q25 and MiXCR, keeping in-frame beta chains. Every distinct CDR3 protein forms one entry, paired with its most common genes and DNA. The V and J calls were not made by the authors but by TCRdb's processing. This sample is represented by 250,000 or so distinct CDR3 sequences; 20% to 30% of them were singletons. The ten biggest clones cover over 0.55% of the sample.

Sequenced input: blood, either unsorted or a sorted T cell fraction (not recorded which). The chain uses TRBV20-1 and TRBJ1-2, with the identity of the D gene unclear. The sequence came from a male donor with ankylosing spondylitis or in good health (not recorded which). The DNA sequence is given as TGCAGTGCTAGTCTGGGGAAGGATGGCTACACCTTC. This translates into CSASLGKDGYTF.